This TCR beta chain was identified in a study of Graves' ophthalmopathy and Graves' hyperthyroidism. A single count supports this clonotype. From RNA, the CDR3 regions of TCR beta chains were amplified and sequenced. The library came from an HTBI-primed first-round RT-PCR and a second-round multiplex PCR. TCRdb re-derived calls from the multiplex PCR reads in MiXCR, one entry per CDR3 protein. Among 200,000 to 250,000 distinct CDR3 sequences listed, just under 30% were seen once. The source is a man between 50 and 59 years old with Graves' ophthalmopathy. The sample was peripheral blood.

CDR3 coding DNA: TGTGCCAGCAGCGTAGTCCCGCCGGGACTAGCGGGACGGCGGGGGGAGACCCAGTACTTC. It yields the protein CASSVVPPGLAGRRGETQYF. The gene calls are TRBV9 and TRBJ2-5, with 13 positions matching TRBD2. CDR3 size: 20 residues. J was trimmed by 5 bases and V by 0 bases; bases with no gene match: 16. Germline V gene lookup returns CDR1 SGDLS and CDR2 YYNGEE. The whole variable domain, remainder taken from reference TRBV9 and TRBJ2-5, is DSGVTQTPKHLITATGQRVTLRCSPRSGDLSVYWYQQSLDQGLQFLIQYYNGEERAKGNILERFSAQQFPDLHSELNLSSLELGDSALYFCASSVVPPGLAGRRGETQYFGPGTRLLVL.